These 19 T cell receptor beta chains were all obtained from the same sample, sequenced in a study of beta chain features in type 1 diabetes. The study reverse transcribed the entire isolated RNA, so it sequenced expressed TCRB transcripts. The assay was immunoSEQ multiplex PCR, and TCRdb's table has in-frame clones only and misses some. The table records under 450,000 clones, more than 11% of them present only once. The sequenced sample was naive CD4+ T cells from blood. The receptor set was obtained from a man aged 25 to 45 in good health.

The table lists this clone with a few counts. The rearrangement joins TRBV9 to TRBJ2-3; D ambiguous. Germline-derived CDR1 and CDR2 are SGDLS and YYNGEE. Trimming shortened V by 7 bases and J by 1 base, and 16 bases separated the two germline ends. The CDR3 is 15 residues long. For the CDR3, the DNA is TGTGCCAGCTCCGAGTCCAGTTTAGGCACAGATACGCAGTATTTT. This sequence encodes CASSESSLGTDTQYF.

V gene TRBV20-1 combines with J gene TRBJ2-5; D is unclear. The V and J ends lost 3 bases and 5 bases respectively, with 7 bases between them. This CDR3 contains 11 residues. Per the germline V gene, CDR1 is DFQATT and CDR2 is SNEGSKA (reference sequence). The CDR3 DNA follows: TGCAGTGCTAGCGTTGGGGAGACCCAGTACTTC. Protein sequence: CSASVGETQYF.

This clone came up a few times. The rearrangement uses TRBV5-4 and TRBJ2-1; 8 bases fit TRBD2. Losses at the gene ends were 4 bases for V and 4 bases for J; bases not matched to a gene: 7. CDR3 length equals 15 residues. In germline, CDR1 is SGHNT, CDR2 YYREEE (reference sequence). The chain's CDR3 is CASSAIAGTYNEQFF. CDR3 nucleotides: TGTGCCAGCAGCGCCATAGCGGGGACTTACAATGAGCAGTTCTTC.

CDR3 loop: CASSQGTSGRAFFNEQFF. In nucleotides, the CDR3 is TGCGCCAGCAGCCAAGGGACTAGCGGGAGGGCCTTTTTCAATGAGCAGTTCTTC. The chain has TRBV23-1 and TRBJ2-1; 16 bases fit TRBD2. TRBV23-1 is annotated as an ORF whose role is uncertain. V trimming: 6 bases; J trimming: 6 bases; junction bases outside the gene matches: 11. This CDR3 is built from 18 residues.

V and J are TRBV10-3 and TRBJ2-1; 10 nucleotides match TRBD2. Trimming removed 0 bases from V and 6 bases from J; junction bases left unmatched: 8. CDR1 and CDR2 (germline): ENHRY, SYGVKD. The length of the CDR3 is 17 residues. DNA for the CDR3: TGTGCCATCAGTGAGTCATCACTAGCGGGAATCTCCAATGAGCAGTTCTTC. Amino acids: CAISESSLAGISNEQFF.

This clone was detected only a few times. The rearrangement uses TRBV25-1 and TRBJ1-6, with a tentative D call TRBD1 (5 bases). Germline lookup yields CDR1 MGHDK and CDR2 SYGVNS. This CDR3 contains 13 residues. The germline V and J ends were trimmed by 3 bases and 9 bases, with 9 bases remaining between them. CDR3 nucleotides: TGTGCCAGCAGTGATTTGAGGGGTTCACCCCTCCACTTT. It specifies CASSDLRGSPLHF.

This clone was detected a few times. For the CDR3, the DNA is TGTGCCAGCAGTTACTCCCTCCCCGGCGAGACCCAGTACTTC. This sequence encodes CASSYSLPGETQYF. The J gene is TRBJ2-5, the V gene TRBV6-5; D gene ambiguous. Germline V gene data show CDR1 as MNHEY and CDR2 as SVGAGI. The CDR3 spans 14 residues. V lost 0 bases and J 5 bases, leaving 10 bases between the germline ends.

The gene calls are TRBV29-1 and TRBJ1-2, with a tentative D call TRBD1 (6 bases). V dropped 5 bases and J dropped 1 base, with 29 bases sitting between them. The CDR3 length is 19 residues. Germline V gene lookup returns CDR1 SQVTM and CDR2 ANQGSEA. CDR3 in amino acids: CSVLTPPSDGQFLNYGYTF. The DNA for the CDR3 is TGCAGCGTTCTTACTCCCCCTTCGGATGGACAGTTTCTTAACTATGGCTACACCTTC.

In this sample, this clone turned up a few times. The genes are TRBV28 and TRBJ2-1, with 7 bases fitting TRBD1. This CDR3 has 15 residues. Germline assignment: CDR1 MDHEN and CDR2 SYDVKM. J lost 5 bases, V lost 7 bases, and 11 bases had no gene match. CDR3 amino acids: CASITGDGHHNEQFF. In nucleotides, the CDR3 is TGTGCCAGCATAACAGGGGATGGACACCACAATGAGCAGTTCTTC. The full variable domain, in which reference TRBV28 and TRBJ2-1 provide the parts outside the CDR3, is DVKVTQSSRYLVKRTGEKVFLECVQDMDHENMFWYRQDPGLGLRLIYFSYDVKMKEKGDIPEGYSVSREKKERFSLILESASTNQTSMYLCASITGDGHHNEQFFGPGTRLTVL.

V usage is TRBV7-6 and J usage is TRBJ2-7; 9 bases fit TRBD1. The V gene's germline CDR1 is SGHVS and CDR2 FNYEAQ. V lost 3 bases, J lost 8 bases, and 14 bases stayed unmatched. The CDR3 is made up of 16 amino acids. The CDR3 is CASSFDNRDRVGKQYF. The CDR3 DNA is TGTGCCAGCAGCTTTGACAATAGGGACAGGGTCGGAAAGCAGTACTTC.

This clone was counted between two and nine times. This chain uses TRBV5-4 with TRBJ2-3, with 10 nucleotides matching TRBD2. The length of the CDR3 is 18 residues. Germline-derived CDR1 and CDR2 are SGHNT and YYREEE (reference sequence). V trimming: 2 bases; J trimming: 0 bases; junction bases outside the gene matches: 9. The DNA for the CDR3 is TGTGCCAGCAGCTTCGGAGCGGGAGGGACCCTCAGCACAGATACGCAGTATTTT. The encoded protein is CASSFGAGGTLSTDTQYF.

This clone has just a few counts. With only one base between it and a far larger clone, this is likely a read error. This chain uses TRBV2 with TRBJ2-3; D gene uncertain. This CDR3 is built from 11 residues. V was pared by 5 bases and J by 2 bases, with 2 bases between. Germline lookup yields CDR1 SNHLY and CDR2 FYNNEI. CDR3 DNA sequence: TGTGCCAGCAGTTTCACAGATACGCAGTATTTT. Amino acids: CASSFTDTQYF.

This clone has only a few counts. The chain has TRBV28 and TRBJ2-7; tentatively, D is TRBD2 (5 bases). With 5 bases removed from V and 1 base from J, the gap between germline ends came to 15 bases. The CDR3 totals 15 residues. From germline, CDR1 is MDHEN and CDR2 SYDVKM. DNA of the CDR3: TGTGCCAGCAGTCCACCCGGACTGACGTCCTACGAGCAGTACGTC. This sequence encodes CASSPPGLTSYEQYV.

This clone was seen more than once but under ten times. J is TRBJ2-5 and V is TRBV18; TRBD1 agrees at 7 bases. The V gene's germline CDR1 is KGHSH and CDR2 LQKENI. This CDR3 contains 18 residues. Trimming took 2 bases from V and 5 from J; bases not matched to a gene: 17. CDR3 amino acids: CASSPNAQSARGPETQYF. DNA of the CDR3: TGTGCCAGCTCACCAAACGCGCAGTCTGCGAGGGGGCCGGAGACCCAGTACTTC.

This chain uses TRBV4-3 with TRBJ2-2, with 8 bases that match TRBD1. The CDR3 covers 15 residues. The V gene's germline CDR1 is LGHNA and CDR2 YSLEER. V lost 2 bases, J lost 9 bases, and 8 bases stayed unmatched. The CDR3 DNA is TGCGCCAGCAGCCAACCGGACAGGGAGAACCGGGAGCTGTTTTTT. This sequence encodes CASSQPDRENRELFF.

This clone appeared a few times. The CDR3, as DNA: TGTGCCAGCAGCCACCCCAGCGGGAGCACAGATACGCAGTATTTT. Protein sequence: CASSHPSGSTDTQYF. V gene TRBV6-5 combines with J gene TRBJ2-3, with D possibly being TRBD2 (6 bases). There are 15 residues in the CDR3. V was cut by 6 bases and J by 0 bases, with 13 bases left in between. Germline V CDR1 and CDR2: MNHEY, SVGAGI.

The table lists this clone with a few counts. This chain's CDR3 is CASSIENGANVLTF. The CDR3 region has the DNA TGTGCCAGTAGTATCGAAAACGGGGCCAACGTCCTGACTTTC. V is TRBV19 and J is TRBJ2-6; D is uncertain. V shed 3 bases and J shed 4 bases, with 7 bases lying between them. The CDR3 spans 14 residues. Germline V gene sequence: CDR1 LNHDA, CDR2 SQIVND (reference sequence).

The chain combines TRBV7-9 with TRBJ2-2, with 7 positions matching TRBD1. Germline V gene lookup returns CDR1 SEHNR and CDR2 FQNEAQ (reference sequence). V lost 6 bases and J lost 4; bases outside the gene matches: 8. The CDR3 consists of 15 residues. The CDR3 region has the DNA TGTGCCAGCAGGCCCAGACAGGGCCTCACCGGGGAGCTGTTTTTT. Translating it yields CASRPRQGLTGELFF.

This clone was recorded a few times. The chain employs TRBV30 and TRBJ1-1; no reliable D call. This CDR3 has 11 amino acids. Deletions cut 1 base from V and 6 bases from J, with 6 bases between. Germline V gene data show CDR1 as GTSNPN and CDR2 as SVGIG (reference sequence). CDR3 amino acids: CAWSEGAEAFF. CDR3 nucleotides: TGTGCCTGGAGTGAGGGCGCTGAAGCTTTCTTT. Supplemented by reference TRBV30 and TRBJ1-1, the full variable domain reads SQTIHQWPATLVQPVGSPLSLECTVEGTSNPNLYWYRQAAGRGLQLLFYSVGIGQISSEVPQNLSASRPQDRQFILSSKKLLLSDSGFYLCAWSEGAEAFFGQGTRLTVV.